The next 10 T cell receptor beta chains were all read from a single sample in a study of shared clonotypes between healthy human individuals. TCRdb's copy holds only in-frame clones and misses some; the assay was immunoSEQ multiplex PCR. This table holds over a million clones, approximately 78% found once. Material: memory CD4+ T cells from PBMCs. As for subset: CD45RA-negative fraction. The origin of the receptors is a man aged 18 to 30 in good health. Some clones in this sample may be carry-over from other donors' samples.

This chain joins TRBV5-1 and TRBJ1-5; no definite D call. The CDR3 has 13 amino acids. CDR1 is SGHRS, CDR2 YFSETQ, per germline. V was clipped by 4 bases and J by 2 bases, with 7 bases between them. The CDR3 DNA reads as TGCGCCAGCAGCCCGGACGGCAATCAGCCCCAGCATTTT. It codes for CASSPDGNQPQHF.

This clone was seen just once. The chain recombines TRBV7-8 with TRBJ1-4, with no clear D. The germline V gene has CDR1 SGHVS and CDR2 FQNEAQ. V gave up 0 bases and J gave up 4 bases, with 15 bases separating them. The CDR3 contains 17 residues. CDR3 coding DNA: TGTGCCAGCAGCTTAGCCCCCCGCGGGAAGGTTAATGAAAAACTGTTTTTT. This gives the protein CASSLAPRGKVNEKLFF.

This clone has only a few counts. J is TRBJ1-2 and V is TRBV15; 7 positions agree with TRBD1. CDR3 size: 16 residues. Germline lookup yields CDR1 LNHNV and CDR2 YYDKDF (reference sequence). With 0 bases clipped from V and 4 bases from J, the junction kept 8 bases outside the gene matches. The CDR3, as DNA: TGTGCCACCAGCAGAGATCCGCAGGGGGGGCTCTATGGCTACACCTTC. Its protein is CATSRDPQGGLYGYTF.

This clone was counted between two and nine times. The chain uses TRBV5-1 and TRBJ2-2, with TRBD2 matching over 10 bases. V lost 0 bases, J lost 4 bases, and 3 bases stayed unmatched. Germline values: CDR1 SGHRS, CDR2 YFSETQ. The CDR3 extends over 16 amino acids. The CDR3 spells CASSLALAGVTGELFF. DNA for the CDR3: TGCGCCAGCAGCTTGGCGCTAGCGGGAGTCACCGGGGAGCTGTTTTTT.

A few counts support this clone. This sequence joins TRBV7-3 and TRBJ1-3; unclear D gene. This CDR3 is 13 amino acids long. Per germline, CDR1 SGHTA and CDR2 FQGTGA. The V and J ends lost 0 bases and 8 bases respectively, with 8 bases between them. The CDR3, as DNA: TGTGCCAGCAGCTTAACGTTCGGGGACACCATATATTTT. This gives the protein CASSLTFGDTIYF.

There are a few counts of this clone. The chain uses TRBV5-4 and TRBJ2-1; the D gene is possibly TRBD2 (5 bases). The CDR3 runs 15 residues. The germline V gene has CDR1 SGHNT and CDR2 YYREEE (reference sequence). V dropped 0 bases and J dropped 6 bases, with 13 bases sitting between them. The CDR3 is CASSLGSARSNEQFF. The CDR3 bases are TGTGCCAGCAGCTTGGGTAGCGCCCGGTCCAATGAGCAGTTCTTC.

V is TRBV10-3 and J is TRBJ2-2, with no clear D. The CDR3 spans 14 residues. V was cut by 4 bases and J by 2 bases, with 8 bases left in between. Per germline, CDR1 ENHRY and CDR2 SYGVKD. CDR3 residues: CAISGGFNTGELFF. The CDR3 DNA reads as TGTGCCATCAGTGGCGGCTTTAACACCGGGGAGCTGTTTTTT.

The chain combines TRBV6-1 with TRBJ2-7; 9 bases map to TRBD1. The CDR3 totals 15 residues. Trimming took 4 bases from V and 5 from J; bases not matched to a gene: 9. Germline V gives CDR1 MNHNS, CDR2 SASEGT. CDR3 nucleotide sequence: TGTGCCAGCAGTGTGTCCGGGACAGGGTCGCACGAGCAGTACTTC. Translated, it gives CASSVSGTGSHEQYF.

There are a few counts of this clone. The V call is TRBV4-2, the J call TRBJ1-1; D call uncertain. Germline CDR1 LGHNA, CDR2 YNFKEQ. V was clipped by 0 bases and J by 4 bases, with 12 bases between them. There are 15 residues in the CDR3. In nucleotides, the CDR3 is TGTGCCAGCAGCCAAGAAGTTCGGATCAGCACTGAAGCTTTCTTT. Protein: CASSQEVRISTEAFF.

The chain uses TRBV9 and TRBJ2-1; 15 bases line up with TRBD2. V dropped 4 bases and J dropped 7; count of bases not matched to a gene: 3. CDR3 length: 15 amino acids. From germline, CDR1 is SGDLS and CDR2 YYNGEE. The CDR3 loop is CASSSGTSGGNEQFF. CDR3 in DNA: TGTGCCAGCAGCTCCGGGACTAGCGGGGGGAATGAGCAGTTCTTC.